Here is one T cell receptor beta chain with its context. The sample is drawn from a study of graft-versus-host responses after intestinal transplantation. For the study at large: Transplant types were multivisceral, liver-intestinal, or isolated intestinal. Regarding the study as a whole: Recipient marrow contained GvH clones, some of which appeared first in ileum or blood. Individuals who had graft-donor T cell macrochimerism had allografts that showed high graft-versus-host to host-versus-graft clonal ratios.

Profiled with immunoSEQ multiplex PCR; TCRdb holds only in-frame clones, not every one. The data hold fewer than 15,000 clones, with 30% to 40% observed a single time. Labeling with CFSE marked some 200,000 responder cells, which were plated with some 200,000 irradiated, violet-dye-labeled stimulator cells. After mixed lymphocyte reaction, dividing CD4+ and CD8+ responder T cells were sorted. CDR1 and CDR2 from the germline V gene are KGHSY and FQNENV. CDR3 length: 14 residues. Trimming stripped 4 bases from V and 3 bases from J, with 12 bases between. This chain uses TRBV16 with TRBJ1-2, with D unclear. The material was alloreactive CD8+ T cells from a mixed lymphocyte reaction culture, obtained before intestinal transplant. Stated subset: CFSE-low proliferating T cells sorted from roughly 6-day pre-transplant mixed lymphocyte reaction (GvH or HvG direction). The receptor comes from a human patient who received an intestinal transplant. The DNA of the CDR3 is TGTGCCAGCAGCCTCCCGGGGTTGGACTATGGCTACACCTTC. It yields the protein CASSLPGLDYGYTF.